These T cell receptor beta chains were read from a single sample in a study of T cells expressing NK-cell markers. Following a re-call of the 5' RACE reads, TCRdb has one entry per CDR3 protein and lacks DNA. Seen in this sample are approximately 110,000 distinct CDR3 sequences; the ten most common clones hold approximately 17%. The sample was blood T cells: a sorted CD56 or NKG2C T cell subset, CD4+ or CD8+ T cells, or bulk PBMC T cells (not recorded which). Source of these receptors: a woman between 18 and 70 years old in good health. Each CDR3 is given with its conserved first and last residue.

CASSTGLFGLNQPQHF	TRBV6-1	TRBJ1-5
CASSFRETQYF	TRBV11-2	TRBJ2-5
CSVEPGEGTEAFF	TRBV29-1	TRBJ1-1
CASSQEVVSTGELFF	TRBV4-2	TRBJ2-2
CASSQGLAGGVDTQYF	TRBV7-8	TRBJ2-3
CASSLIGEPSSYNSPLHF	TRBV11-2	TRBJ1-6
CANFGGIFYGYTF	TRBV6-6	TRBJ1-2
CASSQVWGRETQYF	TRBV4-3	TRBJ2-5
CASSYRDRRNTEAFF	TRBV6-5	TRBJ1-1
CASSLGAADPQHF	TRBV7-9	TRBJ1-5
CASSFGTYEQYF	TRBV5-4	TRBJ2-7
CASSGASYEQYF	TRBV2	TRBJ2-7
CASTPRIGYEQYF	TRBV6-1	TRBJ2-7
CASSYSPGVLGDYEQYF	TRBV6-5	TRBJ2-7
CASSPGGASTDTQYF	TRBV12-3/TRBV12-4	TRBJ2-3
CASSQVISGYKDTQYF	TRBV14	TRBJ2-3
CASSLVATVETQYF	TRBV12-3/TRBV12-4	TRBJ2-5
CASSHTGQVSGELFF	TRBV4-3	TRBJ2-2
CASSLEGGRYEQYF	TRBV5-1	TRBJ2-7
CATSRETGRAAGELFF	TRBV15	TRBJ2-2
CASSAGPNTEAFF	TRBV12-3/TRBV12-4	TRBJ1-1
CASSPSYGARTGELFF	TRBV7-6	TRBJ2-2
CASSHGREQFF	TRBV14	TRBJ2-1
CASSLFAGESNEQFF	TRBV7-6	TRBJ2-1
CASSQGATLTNTGELFF	TRBV4-3	TRBJ2-2
CASSLKSWSGGVGELFF	TRBV7-9	TRBJ2-2
CASSKYSHNEQFF	TRBV6-1	TRBJ2-1
CASSRGLAPYEQYF	TRBV3-1	TRBJ2-7
CASSHPTGTSTEAFF	TRBV4-3	TRBJ1-1
CASSLVPENTEAFF	TRBV5-1	TRBJ1-1
CASSQELEGSSGNTIYF	TRBV3-1	TRBJ1-3
CASIPGEYEQYF	TRBV6-2/TRBV6-3	TRBJ2-7
CATSDRLRGEQFF	TRBV24-1	TRBJ2-1
CAWSVHPRDEQFF	TRBV30	TRBJ2-1
CASSWVLAAYTDTQYF	TRBV7-9	TRBJ2-3
CATAGTSGGGQFF	TRBV11-2	TRBJ2-1
CASSLEALPPVTDTQYF	TRBV5-1	TRBJ2-3
CASREGRNYNEKLFF	TRBV12-3/TRBV12-4	TRBJ1-4
CSAEGFYNEQFF	TRBV29-1	TRBJ2-1
CASSYIYSGANVLTF	TRBV6-5	TRBJ2-6
CATSPGAWDTQYF	TRBV24-1	TRBJ2-3
CSARLSSRNEQFF	TRBV20-1	TRBJ2-1